The clone carrying this TCR beta chain was recorded many times. The sample originates from a study of patients and donors after allogeneic stem cell transplantation. MiXCR, run by TCRdb on the RT-PCR reads, gives a single entry per CDR3 protein. This sample has 800,000 to 1,000,000 distinct CDR3 sequences, with over 15% found just once. The V segment lost 5 bases and the J segment 4 bases; nucleotides outside the gene matches: 5. The CDR3 runs to 14 residues. The chain employs TRBV12-3 or TRBV12-4 and TRBJ1-3; the match to TRBD1 covers 7 bases. What was sequenced was blood, either unsorted or a sorted T cell fraction (not recorded which). This sequence was found in a human donor who was either an allogeneic HSCT recipient or a stem cell or donor lymphocyte infusion donor (not recorded which). It is not recorded whose cells these are; they may come from a transplant donor. CDR3 coding DNA: TGTGCCAGCAGTCCACGGACAGGAGGAAACACCATATATTTT. It is translated as CASSPRTGGNTIYF.